Each of the 22 T cell receptor beta chains below was sequenced from the same sample in a study of T cell changes during pregnancy in multiple sclerosis (dated by TCRdb to between 2018 and 2021). The library was made by the immunoSEQ multiplex PCR assay. TCRdb holds this immuneACCESS table with in-frame rearrangements only. Some clones are missing; in checked studies, unresolved V genes explain under half, and the rest has no known cause. The sample profile shows about 40,000 clones; more than 90% of them were found once. 0.95% to 1.5% of the sample belongs to the ten largest clones. The starting material was peripheral blood, obtained before pregnancy. The source is a female donor with multiple sclerosis, enrolled in a pregnancy study.

This chain uses TRBV11-2 with TRBJ1-1, with 11 bases aligning to TRBD1. There are 17 residues in the CDR3. V shed 1 base and J 3 bases; nucleotides not matched to a gene: 7. Germline-derived CDR1 and CDR2 are SGHAT and FQNNGV. CDR3 DNA sequence: TGTGCCAGCAGCTTAGGGGCGGACAGGGGGCGTCACACTGAAGCTTTCTTT. This encodes CASSLGADRGRHTEAFF.

This clone occurred once. The rearrangement links TRBV19 to TRBJ1-1; a weak D match, TRBD1 (5 bases). With 1 base removed from V and 2 bases from J, the gap between germline ends came to 8 bases. Looked up from germline, CDR1 is LNHDA and CDR2 is SQIVND (reference sequence). CDR3 length: 14 residues. This CDR3 reads CASSIGQGNTEAFF. DNA of the CDR3: TGTGCCAGTAGTATAGGCCAGGGTAACACTGAAGCTTTCTTT.

The V call is TRBV30, the J call TRBJ2-7; D is undetermined. V was clipped by 4 bases and J by 3 bases, with 16 bases between them. Per germline, CDR1 GTSNPN and CDR2 SVGIG (reference sequence). CDR3 length: 14 amino acids. The CDR3 nucleotides read TGTGCCTGGATCGCCGACACCTTGGGCTACGAGCAGTACTTC. It translates to CAWIADTLGYEQYF.

This clone was recorded once. This chain links TRBV9 with TRBJ2-1; D is perhaps TRBD1 (5 bases). This CDR3 is 15 amino acids long. The V end lost 0 bases, the J end lost 2 bases, and 9 bases lay between the germline ends. Germline CDR1 SGDLS, CDR2 YYNGEE. CDR3 DNA sequence: TGTGCCAGCAGCGTAGAAGACAGCACCTACAATGAGCAGTTCTTC. Translating it yields CASSVEDSTYNEQFF.

V gene TRBV30 combines with J gene TRBJ2-7; TRBD1 matches 10 bases. CDR1 is GTSNPN and CDR2 is SVGIG in the germline V gene (reference sequence). V shed 4 bases, J shed 2 bases, and the junction held 5 bases outside the gene matches. The CDR3 covers 14 residues. DNA for the CDR3: TGTGCCTGGAATCCCGGGACAGGGGCCTACGAGCAGTACTTC. Translating it yields CAWNPGTGAYEQYF.

This chain joins TRBV5-1 and TRBJ1-1; TRBD1 agrees at 8 bases. The V gene's germline CDR1 is SGHRS and CDR2 YFSETQ. V shed 4 bases, J shed 2 bases, and the junction held 7 bases outside the gene matches. The CDR3 has 15 residues. CDR3: CASSGIQGGNTEAFF. DNA for the CDR3: TGCGCCAGCAGCGGAATACAGGGGGGAAACACTGAAGCTTTCTTT.

The chain combines TRBV6-1 with TRBJ2-7; 7 positions match TRBD2. The germline V gene encodes CDR1 MNHNS and CDR2 SASEGT. CDR3 size: 17 residues. Trimming cost V 1 base and J 2 bases; bases outside gene matches: 11. Here the CDR3 reads CASSEGIKTSVPYEQYF. The CDR3 DNA reads as TGTGCCAGCAGTGAAGGCATCAAAACTAGCGTTCCCTACGAGCAGTACTTC.

The V and J genes are TRBV7-3 and TRBJ2-1; 8 bases agree with TRBD2. The J segment lost 6 bases and the V segment lost 5 bases, leaving 15 bases of the junction unmatched. Germline assignment: CDR1 SGHTA and CDR2 FQGTGA. This CDR3 comprises 17 residues. CDR3 in DNA: TGTGCCAGCAGCCGATTACCGGGACTAGTAGGTTCCAATGAGCAGTTCTTC. Translation: CASSRLPGLVGSNEQFF.

As regards this clone: Mismatch with germline at one junction end may stem from a read error. The gene calls are TRBV7-9 and TRBJ2-2; a weak D match, TRBD2 (6 bases). The CDR3 loop spans 15 amino acids. Germline CDR1 is SEHNR and CDR2 is FQNEAQ (reference sequence). The DNA for the CDR3 is TGTGCCAGCAGCTTTATAGCCTCCCTCCTTGGGAGGCGGGTTTTT. Amino acids: CASSFIASLLGRRVF.

This sequence joins TRBV11-2 and TRBJ1-1; no clear D. The CDR3 length is 14 residues. Germline V gives CDR1 SGHAT, CDR2 FQNNGV. V lost 10 bases to trimming and J lost 4 bases, with 19 bases between them. CDR3: CATTIGVVATEAFF. DNA of the CDR3: TGTGCCACCACGATTGGAGTCGTGGCCACTGAAGCTTTCTTT.

The rearrangement uses TRBV19 and TRBJ2-4; the D gene is possibly TRBD1 (5 bases). Germline V gene lookup returns CDR1 LNHDA and CDR2 SQIVND (reference sequence). The CDR3 consists of 17 residues. The V and J ends lost 5 bases and 2 bases respectively, with 19 bases between them. CDR3 protein: CASSQGLPRETKNIQYF. The CDR3 DNA is TGTGCCAGTAGTCAGGGCCTTCCCCGCGAAACCAAAAACATTCAGTACTTC.

V gene TRBV28 combines with J gene TRBJ2-1; 10 bases match TRBD2. V was pared by 8 bases and J by 2 bases, with 12 bases of the junction left unmatched. The CDR3 loop spans 17 amino acids. Per germline, CDR1 MDHEN and CDR2 SYDVKM. The CDR3 DNA sequence: TGTGCCAGCTGGAAAGAAGCGGGACTAGCGACCTACAATGAGCAGTTCTTC. Residues: CASWKEAGLATYNEQFF.

Here the CDR3 reads CASSQVGQRGLWRQHVNEQFF. CDR3 DNA: TGCGCCAGCAGCCAGGTGGGGCAGCGGGGCTTATGGCGGCAACACGTCAATGAGCAGTTCTTC. The chain links TRBV5-1 to TRBJ2-1; 7 bases match TRBD2. The CDR3 runs to 21 residues. Germline V lookup: CDR1 SGHRS, CDR2 YFSETQ. V lost 4 bases and J lost 6; bases outside the gene matches: 28.

The V and J genes are TRBV28 and TRBJ2-1, with a tentative D call TRBD2 (5 bases). CDR3 length equals 14 residues. Germline V CDR1 and CDR2: MDHEN, SYDVKM. The V and J ends lost 6 bases and 5 bases respectively, with 14 bases between them. The CDR3 loop is CASRFPTRDNEQFF. CDR3 bases: TGTGCCAGCAGATTCCCTACTAGAGACAATGAGCAGTTCTTC.

This clone was seen once. This rearrangement joins TRBV25-1 to TRBJ1-3; tentatively, D is TRBD1 (6 bases). The CDR3 runs to 14 residues. V lost 2 bases, J lost 4 bases, and 9 bases lay in between. The germline V gene has CDR1 MGHDK and CDR2 SYGVNS. The chain's CDR3 is CASSEPGAGNTIYF. The CDR3 coding sequence is TGTGCCAGCAGTGAACCAGGGGCGGGAAACACCATATATTTT.

The V gene is TRBV5-4, the J gene TRBJ1-1, with no clear D. V was trimmed by 0 bases and J by 0 bases, leaving 18 bases between them. Germline lookup yields CDR1 SGHNT and CDR2 YYREEE (reference sequence). The CDR3 has 18 amino acids. As DNA, the CDR3 is TGTGCCAGCAGCTTGGATCTAGGCAGAAGCTCCATGAACACTGAAGCTTTCTTT. Translated: CASSLDLGRSSMNTEAFF.

The chain employs TRBV18 and TRBJ2-2; 8 nucleotides match TRBD1. J gave up 7 bases and V 6 bases, and 4 bases lay outside the gene matches. This CDR3 region has 13 residues. Germline CDR1 reads KGHSH; CDR2 reads LQKENI. The CDR3, as DNA: TGTGCCAGCTCGCCAGGGGGCCACGGGGAGCTGTTTTTT. Amino acid sequence: CASSPGGHGELFF.

The chain uses TRBV30 and TRBJ2-7; possibly TRBD1 for D (6 bases). The CDR3 sequence is 14 residues long. The V gene lost 5 bases and the J gene lost 1 base, with 15 bases spanning the gap. Germline loops: CDR1 GTSNPN, CDR2 SVGIG (reference sequence). The CDR3: CAWEQDSWSYEQYF. The DNA of the CDR3 is TGTGCCTGGGAGCAGGACAGCTGGTCCTACGAGCAGTACTTC.

The genes are TRBV2 and TRBJ2-5; no clear D gene. This CDR3 has 16 residues. V was cut by 0 bases and J by 1 base, with 12 bases left in between. The germline V gene encodes CDR1 SNHLY and CDR2 FYNNEI. CDR3 DNA: TGTGCCAGCAGTGAAGCGGTGACAAGCCGCCAAGAGACCCAGTACTTC. This translates into CASSEAVTSRQETQYF.

Comments on this clone: The same CDR3 is also encoded by other DNA sequences in this sample. V gene TRBV19 combines with J gene TRBJ2-7; TRBD1 agrees at 7 bases. The germline gives CDR1 LNHDA, CDR2 SQIVND (reference sequence). This CDR3 contains 14 residues. Trimming at V came to 3 bases and at J to 3 bases, leaving 5 bases not matched to a gene. CDR3 bases: TGTGCCAGTAGTATCGCTCGGGACAGCTACGAGCAGTACTTC. Its protein is CASSIARDSYEQYF.

Turning to this clone: An end of the junction differs from the germline gene, which may be a read error. This chain joins TRBV27 and TRBJ2-3; 9 nucleotides align to TRBD2. CDR1 and CDR2 (germline): MNHEY, SMNVEV (reference sequence). There are 17 residues in the CDR3. The CDR3 reads CASSLSWTSAITDTQYF. The CDR3 DNA follows: TGTGCCAGCAGTCTATCTTGGACTAGCGCGATCACAGATACGCAGTATTTT.

The chain recombines TRBV7-2 with TRBJ2-3, with D hard to call. V gave up 1 base and J gave up 4 bases, with 3 bases separating them. This CDR3 is built from 12 residues. Germline V lookup: CDR1 SGHTA, CDR2 FQGNSA. The CDR3 nucleotides read TGTGCCAGCAGCTTAGGAGCAGATACGCAGTATTTT. Encoded protein: CASSLGADTQYF.